This TCR beta chain was documented in a study of shared clonotypes between healthy human individuals (TCRdb year 2020). In terms of the full investigation: A few men and two women, aged 18 to 49 years, made up the cohort. To estimate repertoire size and how much clonotypes are shared between individuals, the study performed deep sequencing of blood TCR repertoires from five healthy adults. For each donor, CD4 naive and CD4 memory were each given three plates, CD8 naive was given two plates, and CD8 memory was given one plate. Libraries were prepared and TCR repertoires were sequenced by different laboratories using diverse techniques, in order to increase sequencing depth and limit assay-specific biases. Between about 0.9 and 9 billion PBMCs per donor were obtained by leukapheresis. Overall study outcomes, separate from this receptor: Pairwise subsampling led to the expectation that sequencing depth would affect the degree of clonotype sharing among donors. Because the study included only a small number of donors, the genetic and exposure-history diversity represented was limited. Larger estimated clonotype richness was generally found for naive subsets than for memory subsets. Sampling was limited to blood, and TCR repertoires in tissue likely differ from TCR repertoires in blood. When a handful of donors were compared, the shared fraction of clonotypes was 5% to 6.5% for naive CD4, about 4% for naive CD8, about 2.4% for memory CD4, and around 0.37% for memory CD8. Even with the large sequencing depth, rarefaction of the sorted-subset datasets indicated that sequencing was incomplete. Compared with non-shared clonotypes, the clonotypes found in all four sorted-subset donors had higher generation probabilities.

About this clone itself: Its binding antigen is unknown. Base qualities were left out, and no much larger clone turns up one base away.

V loses 5 bases of germline sequence and J loses 7 bases, and the interval between the two ends is 20 bases. CDR1 PRHDT and CDR2 FYEKMQ were looked up in the germline V gene (reference sequence). Its CDR3 holds 15 amino acids, cysteine through phenylalanine. CDR3 DNA only is kept here, 45 bases in frame from base 1. Using the deep immunoSEQ assay, multiplex PCR amplified TCR CDR3 regions from genomic DNA. Extracted genomic DNA from each cell subset was spread evenly across all wells of several immunoSEQ 96-well plates, with each plate serving as a replicate. For sorted subsets, each replicate PCR was loaded with about 200 ng genomic DNA, equivalent to about 30,000 T cell genomes. Purified libraries were measured with a Qubit 3.0 fluorometer, size-checked on a Bioanalyzer 2100, and measured again with the KAPA Library Quantification kit. Every immunoSEQ 96-well plate was sequenced on a separate single-read 150-cycle Illumina NextSeq 550 flow cell. Turning to the authors' computational methods: The immunoSEQ output contained only junctional sequences without quality scores, so filtering could not match that applied to full-length reads. To assign V/J genes and CDR3, sequences were annotated using PyIR, a Python wrapper for IgBLAST v1.9, with IMGT germline references. Reads with weak V/J assignments (E-value above 1e-6), missing CDR3, stop codons, out-of-frame junctions, or ambiguous translated residues were removed. V3J clonotypes were defined as sequences sharing an identical inferred V gene, J gene, and CDR3 amino acid sequence. Percentage overlap between repertoires was calculated by dividing the number of shared unique clonotypes by the size of the smaller repertoire. RTK rarefaction, the Chao1 estimator, and Recon v2.1 estimates of unobserved clonotypes were used to assess repertoire richness. Generation probabilities were computed with OLGA for all TCRbeta clonotypes obtained by the gDNA method from several donors. The table comes from immuneACCESS by way of TCRdb, which keeps in-frame sequences with V and J called. Part of the clones is missing from these tables; in studies checked, under half for an unresolved V gene and the rest for unknown reasons. The DNA gave D and trimming, while V, J and clone size come from that table. The sample data list about 1,500,000 clones, and roughly 96% of these were observed just once. The ten most abundant clones make up approximately 1.1% of the sample.

The donors were healthy, HIV-negative adults who had no recently reported acute infections or vaccinations. All donors were Caucasian adults living in Nashville, Tennessee, USA. Magnetic negative selection was used to enrich CD4+ T cells, after which naive cells were positively selected on CD45RA and the negative fraction became the memory subset. Blood was obtained by leukapheresis, after which PBMCs were separated by Ficoll-Histopaque density gradient centrifugation and cryopreserved in liquid nitrogen vapor phase. Analytical flow cytometry was used to check the purity and quantity of every magnetically sorted T cell population. Each sorted fraction had its genomic DNA isolated and then quantified by UV absorbance on a Nanodrop 2000c.

The origin of this receptor is a man aged 25 to 40 in good health. This chain joins TRBV13 to TRBJ2-5, and TRBD2 may be the D gene, going by 5 matching bases. The sample was naive CD4+ T cells sorted from blood. Read against the paper, the sample's cell subset or site label means: CD45RA+ positively selected. The CDR3: CASSPTAQRDLTQYF. The DNA reads TGTGCCAGCAGCCCCACAGCGCAGAGGGATTTGACCCAGTACTTC.